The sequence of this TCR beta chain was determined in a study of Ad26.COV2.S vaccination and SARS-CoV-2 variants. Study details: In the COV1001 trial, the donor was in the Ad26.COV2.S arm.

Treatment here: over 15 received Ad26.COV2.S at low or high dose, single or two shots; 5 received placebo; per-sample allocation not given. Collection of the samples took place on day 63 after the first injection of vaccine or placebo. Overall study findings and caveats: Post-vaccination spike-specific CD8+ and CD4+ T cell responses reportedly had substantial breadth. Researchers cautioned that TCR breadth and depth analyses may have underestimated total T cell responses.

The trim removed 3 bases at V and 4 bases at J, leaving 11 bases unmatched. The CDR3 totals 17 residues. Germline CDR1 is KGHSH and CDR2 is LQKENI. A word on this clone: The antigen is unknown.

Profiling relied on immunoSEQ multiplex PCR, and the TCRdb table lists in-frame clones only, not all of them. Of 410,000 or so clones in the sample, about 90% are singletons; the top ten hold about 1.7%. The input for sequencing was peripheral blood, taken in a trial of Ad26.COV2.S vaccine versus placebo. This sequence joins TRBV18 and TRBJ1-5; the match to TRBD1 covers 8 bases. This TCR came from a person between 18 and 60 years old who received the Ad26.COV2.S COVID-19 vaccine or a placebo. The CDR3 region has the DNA TGTGCCAGCTCACCCGAAGGAGAAGGACAGGGAAATCAGCCCCAGCATTTT. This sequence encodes CASSPEGEGQGNQPQHF.